This T cell receptor beta chain was sequenced for a study of blood T cell repertoires in COVID-19. Study in general: Samples of COVID-19 (acute and convalescent) were obtained from the United States, Italy and Spain. The cDNA or gDNA used as material had been derived from T cells, B-cell-depleted T cells, or PBMCs.

Per the germline V gene, CDR1 is SQVTM and CDR2 is ANQGSEA. Trimming at V came to 7 bases and at J to 5 bases, leaving 7 bases not matched to a gene. CDR3 length: 12 amino acids. Original processing notes: Cell counts per sample came from amplifying reference gene primers. TCRdb's table, derived via immunoSEQ multiplex PCR, lists solely in-frame clones and lacks some. V, J and clone size reflect that table, while D and trimming were determined from the DNA. The sample has around 63,000 clones, approximately 88% seen once; the top ten hold roughly 3.5%. This receptor was taken from a man in his fifties with active COVID-19. The material sequenced was peripheral blood. This chain links TRBV29-1 with TRBJ2-5; 7 nucleotides align to TRBD1. The CDR3 loop reads CSGQGLGETQYF. CDR3 sequence (DNA): TGCAGCGGACAGGGCCTCGGTGAGACCCAGTACTTC.